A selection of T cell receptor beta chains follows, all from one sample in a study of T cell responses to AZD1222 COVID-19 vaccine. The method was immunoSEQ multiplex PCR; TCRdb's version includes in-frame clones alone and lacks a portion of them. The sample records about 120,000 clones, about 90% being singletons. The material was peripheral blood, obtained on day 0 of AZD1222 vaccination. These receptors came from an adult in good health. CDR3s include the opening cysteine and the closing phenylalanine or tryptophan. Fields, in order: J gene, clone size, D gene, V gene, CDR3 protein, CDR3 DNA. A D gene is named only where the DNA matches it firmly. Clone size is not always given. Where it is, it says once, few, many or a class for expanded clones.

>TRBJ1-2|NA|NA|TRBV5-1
CASSPAENYGYTF
TGCGCCAGCAGCCCGGCAGAGAACTATGGCTACACCTTC
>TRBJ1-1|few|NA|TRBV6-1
CASSDGGRPTEAFF
TGTGCCAGCAGTGACGGAGGACGGCCCACTGAAGCTTTCTTT
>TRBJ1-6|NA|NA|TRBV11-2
CASNWRRGSPLHF
TGTGCCAGCAATTGGAGGAGAGGGTCACCCCTCCACTTT
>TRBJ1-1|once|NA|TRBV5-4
CASSHEVSREAFF
TGTGCCAGCAGCCATGAGGTCAGCCGGGAGGCTTTCTTT
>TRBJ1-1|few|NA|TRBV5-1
CASSGGRVANTEAFF
TGCGCCAGCAGCGGGGGGAGGGTTGCGAACACTGAAGCTTTCTTT
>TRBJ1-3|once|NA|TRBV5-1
CASSLGTGDAGNTIYF
TGCGCCAGCAGCTTGGGAACGGGGGATGCTGGAAACACCATATATTTT
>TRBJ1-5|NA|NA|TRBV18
CASSPRRGDQPQHF
TGTGCCAGCTCACCACGGAGAGGAGATCAGCCCCAGCATTTT
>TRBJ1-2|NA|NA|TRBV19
CASSPTGTYGYTF
TGTGCCAGTAGCCCGACAGGCACCTACGGCTACACCTTC
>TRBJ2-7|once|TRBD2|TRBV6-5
CASSSTSQVSYEQYF
TGTGCCAGCAGTTCGACTAGCCAGGTCTCCTACGAGCAGTACTTC
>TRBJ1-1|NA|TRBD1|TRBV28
CASSLGFEGARKAFF
TGTGCCAGCAGTTTGGGCTTCGAGGGGGCCCGCAAAGCTTTCTTT
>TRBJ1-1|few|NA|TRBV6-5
CASSNEGGRTTEAFF
TGTGCCAGCAGTAACGAGGGGGGCAGAACCACTGAAGCTTTCTTT
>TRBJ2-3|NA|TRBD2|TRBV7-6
CASSLAILAGQHTQYF
TGTGCCAGCAGCTTAGCGATACTAGCGGGACAACATACGCAGTATTTT
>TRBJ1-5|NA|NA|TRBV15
CATSRGQANQPQHF
TGTGCCACCAGCAGAGGACAGGCCAATCAGCCCCAGCATTTT
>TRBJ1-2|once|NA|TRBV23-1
CASSHVSGTVYGYTF
TGCGCCAGCAGTCATGTATCCGGGACTGTCTATGGCTACACCTTC